This T cell receptor (beta chain) originates from a study of shared clonotypes between healthy human individuals. This CDR3 spans 16 amino acids. Germline CDR1 and CDR2: MDHEN and SYDVKM. V dropped 7 bases and J dropped 3 bases, with 21 bases sitting between them. Study-level findings and limits: Among four donors, approximately 5% of naive CD4 clonotypes were found in common.

Caucasian adults living in Nashville, Tennessee, provided all samples. As concerns this clone: Its specificity is unknown.

Researchers ran the assay at a deep level. An approximately 220 ng quantity of DNA, 29,000 or so T cell genomes, went into the sorted-subset replicate PCRs. The data were produced by immunoSEQ multiplex PCR, yet TCRdb's version contains in-frame clones alone and is incomplete. Here the sample spans a few hundred thousand clones, about 70% being singletons. The sequenced material came from memory CD4+ T cells sorted from blood. This sample's subset: CD45RA-negative fraction. The TCR was taken from a man in his thirties or forties in good health. The chain combines TRBV28 with TRBJ1-2, with D maybe TRBD1 (6 bases). CDR3 region: CASTSTLGQFYYGYTF. CDR3 in DNA: TGTGCCAGCACATCGACACTCGGACAGTTTTACTATGGCTACACCTTC.